This section outlines one TCR beta chain sequence together with its context. This CDR3 has 14 residues. Germline V lookup: CDR1 MNHEY, CDR2 SVGAGI. The V end was cut by 2 bases, the J end by 4 bases, with 10 bases between. The data stem from a study of blood T cell repertoires in COVID-19. The wider study: COVID-19 samples, acute and convalescent, were from the United States, Italy and Spain. PBMCs, B-cell-depleted T cells, or T cells were the source of the cDNA or gDNA that made up the material.

Authors' processing steps: Using reference gene primer amplification, nucleated cell counts were estimated. Only in-frame clones appear in the TCRdb table, and some are missing; sequencing was by immunoSEQ multiplex PCR. Clone size and V and J calls were adopted from that table, with D and trimming inferred from the DNA. Of 50,000 to 60,000 clones in the sample, approximately 82% were seen once. This clonotype was obtained from a man between 65 and 85 years old with active COVID-19. The sequenced material came from peripheral blood. This chain joins TRBV6-5 and TRBJ2-3; TRBD1 is a possible D gene (5 bases). CDR3 sequence reads: CASSYQGSADTQYF. The CDR3 nucleotides are TGTGCCAGCAGTTACCAGGGTTCGGCAGATACGCAGTATTTT.